This T cell receptor beta chain was sequenced during a study of cytomegalovirus exposure and HLA in healthy donors. The PCR ran on 60 Vbeta and 13 Jbeta primers. Sequencing was performed with immunoSEQ multiplex PCR; in TCRdb, only in-frame clones are kept and a portion is missing. Its clone listing holds some 46,000 clones. The source of this sequence is a woman in her twenties or thirties in good health and CMV-seronegative. Sequenced: PBMCs.

CDR3 nucleotides: TGTGCCAGCAGCAACAGGGACCCGGGATATGGCTACACCTTC. It encodes CASSNRDPGYGYTF. V is TRBV7-2 and J is TRBJ1-2, with a tentative D call TRBD1 (6 bases). The germline CDR1 and CDR2 sequences are SGHTA and FQGNSA. The CDR3 sequence is 14 residues long. Trimming stripped 5 bases from V and 5 bases from J, with 15 bases between.